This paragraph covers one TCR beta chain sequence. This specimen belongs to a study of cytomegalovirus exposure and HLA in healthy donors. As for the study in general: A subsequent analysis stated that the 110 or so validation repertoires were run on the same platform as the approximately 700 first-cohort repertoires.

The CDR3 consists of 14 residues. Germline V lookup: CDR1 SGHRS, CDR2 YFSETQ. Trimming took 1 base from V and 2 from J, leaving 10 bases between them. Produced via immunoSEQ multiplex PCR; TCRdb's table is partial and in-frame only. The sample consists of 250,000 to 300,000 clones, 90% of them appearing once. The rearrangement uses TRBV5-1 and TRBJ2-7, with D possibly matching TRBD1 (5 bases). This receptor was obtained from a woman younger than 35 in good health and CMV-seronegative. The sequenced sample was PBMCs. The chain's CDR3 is CASSLSATAYEQYF. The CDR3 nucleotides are TGCGCCAGCAGCTTGTCCGCGACAGCCTACGAGCAGTACTTC.